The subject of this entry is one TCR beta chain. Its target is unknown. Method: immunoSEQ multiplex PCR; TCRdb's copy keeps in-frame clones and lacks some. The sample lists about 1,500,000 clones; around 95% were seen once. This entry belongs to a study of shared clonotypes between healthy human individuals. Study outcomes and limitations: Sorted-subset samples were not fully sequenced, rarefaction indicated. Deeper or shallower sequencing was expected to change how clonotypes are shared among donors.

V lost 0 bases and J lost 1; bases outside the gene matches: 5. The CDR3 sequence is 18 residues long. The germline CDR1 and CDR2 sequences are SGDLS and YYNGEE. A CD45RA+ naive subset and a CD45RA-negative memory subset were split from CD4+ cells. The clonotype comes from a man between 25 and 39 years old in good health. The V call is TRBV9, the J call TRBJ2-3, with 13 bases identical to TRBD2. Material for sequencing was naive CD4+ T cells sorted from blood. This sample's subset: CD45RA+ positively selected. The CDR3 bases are TGTGCCAGCAGCGTAGGGACTAGCGGGAGTGTCGGCACAGATACGCAGTATTTT. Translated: CASSVGTSGSVGTDTQYF.